A selection of T cell receptor beta chains follows, all from one sample in a study of esophageal squamous cell carcinoma under preoperative chemotherapy. TCRdb itself ran the PCR reads through MiXCR, one entry per CDR3 protein. This sample has 25,000 to 35,000 distinct CDR3 sequences; around 50% occur once, and the top ten carry 10% to 15%. Sampling was performed from a patient given preoperative chemotherapy. The receptors stem from a human donor with esophageal squamous cell carcinoma. The donor label of this sample is uncertain. Each CDR3 is given with its conserved first and last residue. D genes are given only for firm matches. Some rows have no size entry. The others give once, few or many, or a class for an expanded clone.

V: TRBV11-2; J: TRBJ2-5; size: few; D: TRBD2; CDR3: CASSPTSGPQETQYF; DNA: TGTGCCAGCAGCCCGACTAGCGGGCCTCAAGAGACCCAGTACTTC
V: TRBV7-2; J: TRBJ2-4; size: .; D: .; CDR3: CGGRGVTGGGPQYF; DNA: TGCGGCGGCAGGGGGGTGACCGGCGGAGGGCCGCAGTACTTC
V: TRBV6-1; J: TRBJ2-3; size: .; D: TRBD2; CDR3: CASRIGGTSGRDAVRIGTQYF; DNA: TGTGCCAGCAGAATCGGGGGGACTAGCGGGAGGGACGCGGTGAGGATCGGTACGCAGTATTTT
V: TRBV7-7; J: TRBJ2-2; size: .; D: TRBD1; CDR3: CASGQENTGELFF; DNA: TGTGCCAGTGGACAGGAGAACACCGGGGAGCTGTTTTTT
V: TRBV6-1; J: TRBJ2-2; size: .; D: TRBD2; CDR3: CASSSGLAGSWGNTGELFF; DNA: TGTGCCAGCAGCTCGGGACTAGCGGGCTCCTGGGGGAACACCGGGGAGCTGTTTTTT
V: TRBV28; J: TRBJ2-4; size: .; D: .; CDR3: CASTVAGGGLAKNIQYF; DNA: TGTGCCAGCACAGTGGCAGGGGGGGGCCTAGCCAAAAACATCCAGTACTTC
V: TRBV20-1; J: TRBJ2-7; size: .; D: TRBD2; CDR3: CSAPGLVGSYEQYF; DNA: TGCAGTGCTCCGGGACTAGTGGGATCCTACGAGCAGTACTTC
V: TRBV7-3; J: TRBJ2-4; size: few; D: .; CDR3: CASSLGGPMDIQYF; DNA: TGTGCCAGCAGCTTAGGAGGACCGATGGACATTCAGTACTTC
V: TRBV7-9; J: TRBJ1-2; size: many; D: TRBD1; CDR3: CASSRTGGNYGYTF; DNA: TGTGCCAGCAGCCGGACAGGGGGAAACTATGGCTACACCTTC
V: TRBV7-6; J: TRBJ2-4; size: .; D: .; CDR3: CAAGLGGRDQDIQYF; DNA: TGTGCCGCGGGGCTGGGGGGGCGTGACCAAGACATCCAGTACTTC
V: TRBV7-9; J: TRBJ2-7; size: many; D: TRBD2; CDR3: CASSLAKRGRGDEQYF; DNA: TGTGCCAGCAGCTTGGCAAAGCGCGGGAGGGGCGACGAGCAGTACTTC
V: TRBV7-2; J: TRBJ2-1; size: many; D: .; CDR3: CASRARDQETQFF; DNA: TGTGCCAGCAGGGCCCGTGACCAAGAGACCCAGTTCTTC
V: TRBV7-8; J: TRBJ2-3; size: .; D: TRBD2; CDR3: CASTRRGGRTGEQYF; DNA: TGTGCCAGCACCCGTCGGGGAGGGAGGACCGGGGAGCAGTATTTT
V: TRBV6-6; J: TRBJ2-5; size: medium-sized; D: .; CDR3: CAPAGAGQKETQYF; DNA: TGTGCCCCAGCAGGCGCGGGGCAGAAAGAGACCCAGTACTTC
V: TRBV7-3; J: TRBJ2-3; size: .; D: .; CDR3: CASSLHPRVRGTDTQYF; DNA: TGTGCCAGCAGCTTACACCCGCGGGTCCGTGGGACAGATACGCAGTATTTT
V: TRBV4-1; J: TRBJ2-1; size: .; D: .; CDR3: CASSLSSGRNEQFF; DNA: TGCGCCAGCAGCCTGTCCTCAGGGCGAAATGAGCAGTTCTTC
V: TRBV7-2; J: TRBJ2-3; size: medium-sized; D: TRBD2; CDR3: CASSPQRGDTQYF; DNA: TGTGCCAGCAGCCCCCAGCGGGGAGATACGCAGTATTTT
V: TRBV6-1; J: TRBJ1-1; size: .; D: .; CDR3: CASSQQGINTEAFF; DNA: TGTGCCAGCAGTCAACAGGGAATTAACACTGAAGCTTTCTTT
V: TRBV12-5; J: TRBJ2-4; size: .; D: .; CDR3: CAGTGRRAQKTQYF; DNA: TGTGCGGGTACCGGGCGCCGTGCCCAAAAGACTCAGTACTTC
V: TRBV12-3/TRBV12-4; J: TRBJ2-4; size: .; D: .; CDR3: CAGLGPRDQDIQYF; DNA: TGTGCGGGGCTCGGGCCCCGTGACCAAGACATCCAGTACTTC
V: TRBV28; J: TRBJ1-1; size: .; D: TRBD1; CDR3: CASDPGQGVVEAFF; DNA: TGTGCCAGCGATCCGGGACAGGGGGTAGTTGAAGCTTTCTTT
V: TRBV7-9; J: TRBJ2-3; size: many; D: .; CDR3: CASSDWRTTVTQYF; DNA: TGTGCCAGCAGCGACTGGAGAACGACTGTTACGCAGTATTTT
V: TRBV15; J: TRBJ2-5; size: many; D: .; CDR3: CATTTGEETQYF; DNA: TGTGCCACCACGACTGGGGAGGAGACCCAGTACTTC
V: TRBV7-2; J: TRBJ2-7; size: .; D: .; CDR3: CASSEYGQTYEQYF; DNA: TGTGCCAGCAGCGAATATGGACAAACCTACGAGCAGTACTTC
V: TRBV7-2; J: TRBJ2-7; size: medium-sized; D: TRBD1; CDR3: CASSSTGGYEQYF; DNA: TGTGCCAGCAGCTCCACAGGGGGCTACGAGCAGTACTTC
V: TRBV7-3; J: TRBJ2-1; size: .; D: .; CDR3: CASSLTAGTSPGGRPYNEQFF; DNA: TGTGCCAGCAGCTTAACGGCCGGGACATCCCCGGGCGGGAGACCCTACAATGAGCAGTTCTTC
V: TRBV7-2; J: TRBJ2-5; size: many; D: TRBD2; CDR3: CASSYGTSGLLLKQYF; DNA: TGTGCCAGCAGCTACGGGACTAGCGGGCTCCTCTTAAAGCAGTACTTC
V: TRBV12-3/TRBV12-4; J: TRBJ2-1; size: many; D: TRBD2; CDR3: CASSLAGGPSEQFF; DNA: TGTGCCAGCAGTTTAGCGGGAGGGCCATCCGAGCAGTTCTTC
V: TRBV12-3/TRBV12-4; J: TRBJ2-1; size: .; D: TRBD2; CDR3: CASSFSAGLRNEQFF; DNA: TGTGCCAGCAGTTTCTCAGCGGGACTTCGGAATGAGCAGTTCTTC
V: TRBV20-1; J: TRBJ2-1; size: .; D: TRBD2; CDR3: CSARGSVALAGGNEQFF; DNA: TGCAGTGCTAGAGGGTCAGTGGCGCTAGCGGGAGGGAATGAGCAGTTCTTC
V: TRBV7-8; J: TRBJ2-4; size: few; D: TRBD2; CDR3: CASSNREGVDIQYF; DNA: TGTGCCAGCAGCAACCGGGAGGGCGTGGACATTCAGTACTTC
V: TRBV7-9; J: TRBJ2-5; size: .; D: .; CDR3: CASSLSLERRQETQYF; DNA: TGTGCCAGCAGCTTATCATTAGAGCGGCGCCAAGAGACCCAGTACTTC
V: TRBV7-1; J: TRBJ2-4; size: once; D: .; CDR3: CASSAPGRCAKNTQYF; DNA: TGTGCCAGCAGCGCACCGGGGCGGTGTGCCAAAAACACTCAGTATTTC
V: TRBV7-8; J: TRBJ2-7; size: .; D: .; CDR3: CASSPQAASASSYEQYF; DNA: TGTGCCAGCAGCCCGCAGGCTGCCAGCGCCAGCTCCTACGAGCAGTACTTC
V: TRBV7-3; J: TRBJ2-6; size: .; D: .; CDR3: CASSFTGPGANVLYF; DNA: TGTGCCAGCAGCTTCACAGGTCCTGGGGCCAACGTGCTGTATTTC
V: TRBV6-5; J: TRBJ1-1; size: .; D: TRBD1; CDR3: CAGSYWDRGSEAFF; DNA: TGTGCCGGCAGTTACTGGGACAGGGGATCCGAAGCTTTCTTT
V: TRBV12-3/TRBV12-4; J: TRBJ1-1; size: many; D: TRBD1; CDR3: CASSLAQGAFTEAFF; DNA: TGTGCCAGCAGTTTAGCCCAGGGGGCTTTCACTGAAGCTTTCTTT
V: TRBV6-1; J: TRBJ2-2; size: .; D: .; CDR3: CASRLAPGGTGELYF; DNA: TGTGCCAGCAGGCTAGCGCCTGGGGGCACCGGGGAGCTGTATTTT
V: TRBV7-3; J: TRBJ2-2; size: few; D: .; CDR3: CASSLQDGTGELFF; DNA: TGTGCCAGCAGCTTACAGGATGGCACCGGGGAGCTGTTTTTT
V: TRBV5-1; J: TRBJ2-2; size: few; D: TRBD2; CDR3: CASSLATSAGELFF; DNA: TGCGCCAGCAGCTTGGCAACTAGCGCCGGGGAGCTGTTTTTT
V: TRBV7-6; J: TRBJ2-7; size: .; D: .; CDR3: CGSSSSSGAQDTQYF; DNA: TGTGGCAGCAGCTCATCCTCGGGAGCCCAAGATACGCAGTACTTC
V: TRBV25-1; J: TRBJ2-1; size: few; D: TRBD2; CDR3: CASSERTRYEQFF; DNA: TGTGCCAGCAGTGAGCGGACTAGATATGAGCAGTTCTTC
V: TRBV6-1; J: TRBJ2-7; size: many; D: .; CDR3: CASGSSSFYEQYF; DNA: TGTGCCAGCGGGTCTAGTAGTTTCTACGAGCAGTACTTC
V: TRBV7-8; J: TRBJ2-2; size: few; D: .; CDR3: CAWPTSYSRNTGELFF; DNA: TGTGCCTGGCCGACGAGTTATTCGAGAAACACCGGGGAGCTGTTTTTT
V: TRBV7-9; J: TRBJ2-5; size: .; D: TRBD2; CDR3: CASSPGLAGEAETLSF; DNA: TGTGCCAGCAGCCCCGGGCTAGCGGGAGAGGCCGAGACCCTGTCCTTC
V: TRBV7-9; J: TRBJ2-2; size: .; D: .; CDR3: CASSQSGGTVNTDKLFF; DNA: TGTGCCAGCAGTCAAAGTGGCGGGACTGTGAACACCGATAAGCTGTTTTTT
V: TRBV7-9; J: TRBJ2-1; size: .; D: .; CDR3: CASSPTHDAYNEQFF; DNA: TGTGCCAGCAGCCCTACCCATGATGCCTACAATGAGCAGTTCTTC
V: TRBV7-2; J: TRBJ2-4; size: .; D: .; CDR3: CASSPPGVRAKNTQYF; DNA: TGTGCCAGCAGCCCACCGGGGGTGAGAGCCAAAAACACGCAGTACTTC
V: TRBV6-1; J: TRBJ2-7; size: many; D: TRBD1; CDR3: CASSGGTVPYEQYF; DNA: TGTGCCAGCAGTGGGGGGACAGTCCCCTACGAGCAGTACTTC
V: TRBV7-9; J: TRBJ2-5; size: .; D: .; CDR3: CASSPGGYQETQYF; DNA: TGTGCCAGCAGCCCAGGCGGCTACCAAGAGACCCAGTACTTC
V: TRBV6-2/TRBV6-3; J: TRBJ2-6; size: many; D: TRBD1; CDR3: CASSWTGGSGANVLTF; DNA: TGTGCCAGCAGTTGGACAGGGGGCTCTGGGGCCAACGTCCTGACTTTC
V: TRBV27; J: TRBJ2-7; size: many; D: .; CDR3: CASGPAAYEQYF; DNA: TGTGCCAGCGGCCCCGCAGCTTACGAGCAGTACTTC
V: TRBV6-1; J: TRBJ1-4; size: many; D: TRBD1; CDR3: CASSLHRGLSEKLFF; DNA: TGTGCCAGCAGTCTTCACAGGGGGCTGAGTGAAAAACTGTTTTTT
V: TRBV5-1; J: TRBJ1-1; size: .; D: .; CDR3: CASSLEVGNTEAFF; DNA: TGCGCCAGCAGCTTGGAGGTAGGGAACACTGAAGCTTTCTTT